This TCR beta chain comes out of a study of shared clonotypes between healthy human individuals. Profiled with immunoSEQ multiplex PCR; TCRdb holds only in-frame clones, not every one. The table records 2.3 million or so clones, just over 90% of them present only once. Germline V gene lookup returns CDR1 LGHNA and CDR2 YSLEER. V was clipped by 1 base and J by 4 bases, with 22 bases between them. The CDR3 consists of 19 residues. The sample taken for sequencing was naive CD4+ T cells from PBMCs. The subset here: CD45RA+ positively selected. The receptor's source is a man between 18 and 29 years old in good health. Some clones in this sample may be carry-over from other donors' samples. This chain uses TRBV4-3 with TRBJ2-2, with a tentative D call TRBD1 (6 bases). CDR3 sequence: CASSQAVGQGPSFTGELFF. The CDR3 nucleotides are TGCGCCAGCAGCCAAGCAGTGGGACAAGGCCCTTCTTTCACCGGGGAGCTGTTTTTT.